What follows describes a single TCR beta chain. This specimen comes from a study of blood T cell repertoires in COVID-19. The assay was immunoSEQ multiplex PCR, and TCRdb's table has in-frame clones only and misses some. The top ten clones hold over 8.5% of a sample with around 40,000 clones, about 82% of them seen once. This TCR came from a human donor in a cohort sampled during active COVID-19. Sequencing used peripheral blood.

The CDR3 protein is CASSFLQGTYTDTQYF. The CDR3 region has the DNA TGTGCCAGCAGTTTTCTCCAGGGGACCTACACAGATACGCAGTATTTT. The chain combines TRBV27 with TRBJ2-3, with D possibly TRBD1 on 6 matching bases. Germline V gene sequence: CDR1 MNHEY, CDR2 SMNVEV (reference sequence). The CDR3 contains 16 residues. V gave up 3 bases and J gave up 2 bases, with 15 bases separating them.